A single sample is the source of the 13 T cell receptor beta chains below, sequenced in a study of T cell clones after liver transplantation. Measured with immunoSEQ multiplex PCR; TCRdb has only the in-frame clones, and not every one. The sample contains tens of thousands of clones, about four fifths of which appear only once. The sequencing here drew on CD4+ T cells from blood, taken 12 months after liver transplant. These receptors came from a human patient who received a liver transplant. Some T cells could come from the graft donor.

The CDR3 sequence is CASSVVGAPFNTGELFF. In nucleotides, the CDR3 is TGTGCCAGCAGCGTAGTAGGGGCACCATTTAACACCGGGGAGCTGTTTTTT. The chain recombines TRBV9 with TRBJ2-2, with a possible D match to TRBD1 (5 bases). The length of the CDR3 is 17 residues. CDR1 is SGDLS and CDR2 is YYNGEE in the germline V gene. Trimming shortened V by 0 bases and J by 2 bases, and 14 bases separated the two germline ends.

The chain joins TRBV7-2 to TRBJ2-1; tentative D call: TRBD1 (5 bases). The germline gives CDR1 SGHTA, CDR2 FQGNSA. The CDR3 has 17 residues. Trimming took 5 bases from V and 0 from J, leaving 17 bases between them. The DNA for the CDR3 is TGTGCCAGCAGCCTCAGAGGTGGCAGGGCCTCCTACAATGAGCAGTTCTTC. Amino acids: CASSLRGGRASYNEQFF.

The chain carries TRBV12-5 and TRBJ2-3; D perhaps matches TRBD1 (6 bases). The germline V gene encodes CDR1 LGHNT and CDR2 FRNRAP. The V end lost 10 bases, the J end lost 6 bases, and 23 bases lay between the germline ends. This CDR3 is 15 amino acids long. CDR3 sequence (DNA): TGTGCTACCGCGTCAGGGGTCCTACTGAGCGATACGCAGTATTTT. Translated, it gives CATASGVLLSDTQYF.

This clone has only a few counts. The V and J genes are TRBV9 and TRBJ2-1; a possible D gene is TRBD1 (6 bases). Germline V gene lookup returns CDR1 SGDLS and CDR2 YYNGEE. Trimming pared 4 bases from V and 2 bases from J, leaving 13 bases between. CDR3 length equals 15 residues. In nucleotides, the CDR3 is TGTGCCAGCAGCCCGGACAGTGGGCCCTACAATGAGCAGTTCTTC. This gives the protein CASSPDSGPYNEQFF.

The chain couples TRBV6-1 to TRBJ2-1; TRBD2 matches 15 bases. CDR3 length equals 16 residues. The J segment lost 9 bases and the V segment lost 1 base, leaving 4 bases of the junction unmatched. CDR1 and CDR2 from the germline V gene are MNHNS and SASEGT. The CDR3 coding sequence is TGTGCCAGCAGTGAAGTCCCGGGACTAGCGGGAGGTGAGCAGTTCTTC. As protein: CASSEVPGLAGGEQFF.

The chain combines TRBV27 with TRBJ2-7; D perhaps matches TRBD2 (6 bases). The CDR3 is 13 amino acids. From germline, CDR1 is MNHEY and CDR2 SMNVEV (reference sequence). The germline V and J ends were trimmed by 2 bases and 3 bases, with 8 bases remaining between them. The CDR3 here is CASSLGTYYEQYF. As DNA, the CDR3 is TGTGCCAGCAGTTTAGGGACTTACTACGAGCAGTACTTC.

This clone was seen once. The chain has TRBV9 and TRBJ2-3; possible D gene TRBD1, 6 bases. Looked up from germline, CDR1 is SGDLS and CDR2 is YYNGEE. CDR3 length: 19 residues. V was trimmed by 3 bases and J by 1 base, leaving 24 bases between them. This CDR3 is CASSGSLTGTITGTDTQYF. The CDR3 DNA follows: TGTGCCAGCAGCGGTTCTTTAACAGGGACGATCACGGGCACAGATACGCAGTATTTT.

The gene calls are TRBV19 and TRBJ2-5; no definite D call. CDR3 length: 13 residues. Trimming removed 4 bases from V and 4 bases from J, with 10 bases in between. Germline V gives CDR1 LNHDA, CDR2 SQIVND (reference sequence). The CDR3 DNA reads TGTGCCAGTAGTACGAACATTATAGAGACCCAGTACTTC. This codes for CASSTNIIETQYF.

The genes are TRBV19 and TRBJ2-7; the D gene is possibly TRBD2 (6 bases). The CDR3 totals 14 residues. Trimming took off 4 bases at V and 6 bases at J, with 16 bases between the two ends. Germline V gene sequence: CDR1 LNHDA, CDR2 SQIVND (reference sequence). In DNA, the CDR3 is TGTGCCAGTAGTAAGGCGGGACCATATAGCGAGCAGTACTTC. It translates to CASSKAGPYSEQYF. The full variable domain, in which reference TRBV19 and TRBJ2-7 provide the parts outside the CDR3, is DGGITQSPKYLFRKEGQNVTLSCEQNLNHDAMYWYRQDPGQGLRLIYYSQIVNDFQKGDIAEGYSVSREKKESFPLTVTSAQKNPTAFYLCASSKAGPYSEQYFGPGTRLTVT.

This clone was counted a single time. This chain uses TRBV9 with TRBJ2-3, with D hard to call. From germline, CDR1 is SGDLS and CDR2 YYNGEE. This CDR3 comprises 15 residues. V was trimmed by 4 bases and J by 0 bases, leaving 12 bases between them. CDR3 loop: CASSMLPSSTDTQYF. The CDR3 coding sequence is TGTGCCAGCAGCATGTTGCCCTCTAGCACAGATACGCAGTATTTT.

CDR3 sequence reads: CATGTGRAGELFF. The CDR3 DNA reads as TGCGCCACCGGGACAGGGAGGGCCGGGGAGCTGTTTTTT. V is TRBV5-1 and J is TRBJ2-2; 9 nucleotides line up with TRBD1. With 9 bases clipped from V and 6 bases from J, the junction kept 6 bases outside the gene matches. In germline, CDR1 is SGHRS, CDR2 YFSETQ. The length of the CDR3 is 13 residues.

The V call is TRBV27, the J call TRBJ2-1; D possibly matches TRBD1 or TRBD2 (5 bases each). The CDR3 contains 16 residues. Deletions cut 6 bases from V and 4 bases from J, with 19 bases between. Germline lookup yields CDR1 MNHEY and CDR2 SMNVEV (reference sequence). The CDR3 sequence is CASRQNRGPAYNEQFF. As DNA, the CDR3 is TGTGCCAGCAGACAGAACCGGGGACCCGCGTACAATGAGCAGTTCTTC.

The chain links TRBV6-5 to TRBJ1-2, with 8 bases fitting TRBD1. Germline V gene lookup returns CDR1 MNHEY and CDR2 SVGAGI. V lost 2 bases to trimming and J lost 8 bases; unmatched junction nucleotides: 13. CDR3 length: 16 residues. The CDR3, as DNA: TGTGCCAGCAGTTACACCCCCGCGGCAACAGGGGGAGGCTACACCTTC. Its protein product is CASSYTPAATGGGYTF.